The sequence of this TCR beta chain was determined in a study of cytomegalovirus exposure and HLA in healthy donors. The overall study: In an early release, HLA-typed donors contributed about 79 million unique TCR sequences.

This PCR relied on a set of 60 Vbeta primers and 13 Jbeta primers. Clones were read by immunoSEQ multiplex PCR, and TCRdb kept only the in-frame ones, dropping some. The sample contains 200,000 to 250,000 clones, 70% of which appear only once. CDR1 and CDR2 from the germline V gene are LNHNV and YYDKDF (reference sequence). Trimming pared 3 bases from V and 0 bases from J, leaving 3 bases between. The length of the CDR3 is 14 residues. The sequence was obtained from a man aged 35-49 years in good health and CMV-seropositive. The chain uses TRBV15 and TRBJ2-6, with no clear D. Sequenced: PBMCs. The CDR3 DNA is TGTGCCACCAGCAGCCTCTCTGGGGCCAACGTCCTGACTTTC. Residues: CATSSLSGANVLTF. Using reference TRBV15 and TRBJ2-6 for the parts outside the CDR3, the full variable domain is DAMVIQNPRYQVTQFGKPVTLSCSQTLNHNVMYWYQQKSSQAPKLLFHYYDKDFNNEADTPDNFQSRRPNTSFCFLDIRSPGLGDTAMYLCATSSLSGANVLTFGAGSRLTVL.